The 25 T cell receptor beta chains presented below share a single source sample, sequenced in a study of identical twins. Each CDR3 protein gets one entry after TCRdb re-called the 5' RACE reads with MiXCR. The profile covers hundreds of thousands of distinct CDR3 sequences, with roughly 6.2% appearing a single time and 1.5% to 2% taken by the ten largest. Specimen: naive T cells sorted from blood. The receptor set was obtained from a man younger than 30 in good health.

This clonotype was recorded at least ten times. The CDR3 sequence: CASSFGADEQYF. DNA for the CDR3: TGTGCCAGCAGTTTTGGGGCTGATGAGCAGTACTTC. V and J are TRBV12-3 or TRBV12-4 and TRBJ2-7, with a possible D match to TRBD1 (5 bases). The ends were cut back, 3 bases at V and 7 bases at J, with 10 bases in the middle. CDR3 size: 12 residues.

This clonotype was counted ten times or more. The rearrangement uses TRBV7-9 and TRBJ2-5; D remains ambiguous. CDR3 length: 14 amino acids. V shed 4 bases and J shed 4 bases, with 13 bases lying between them. Germline V gives CDR1 SEHNR, CDR2 FQNEAQ (reference sequence). DNA of the CDR3: TGTGCCAGCAGCTGGGCGCTTGACCTAGAGACCCAGTACTTC. Its protein is CASSWALDLETQYF.

This clonotype was seen repeatedly, ten times or more. The chain couples TRBV6-5 to TRBJ2-1, with 7 bases lining up with TRBD1. Per germline, CDR1 MNHEY and CDR2 SVGAGI. After removal of 4 bases from V and 4 bases from J, the junction contained 10 bases not matched to a gene. This CDR3 is 16 amino acids long. CDR3 sequence (DNA): TGTGCCAGCAGTTTGACCCGACAGGGACCATACAATGAGCAGTTCTTC. Translation gives CASSLTRQGPYNEQFF.

The chain carries TRBV3-1 and TRBJ2-1; 9 bases are a match to TRBD2. The length of the CDR3 is 16 residues. Trimming took 7 bases from V and 1 from J; bases not matched to a gene: 8. CDR1 LGHDT and CDR2 YNNKEL come from the germline V gene (reference sequence). CDR3 sequence: CASTLLTSGSYNEQFF. The CDR3 nucleotides read TGTGCCAGCACCTTACTTACTAGCGGGTCCTACAATGAGCAGTTCTTC.

The rearrangement joins TRBV20-1 to TRBJ1-4, with D unresolved. Trimming shortened V by 6 bases and J by 0 bases, and 14 bases separated the two germline ends. CDR1 is DFQATT, CDR2 SNEGSKA, per germline (reference sequence). The CDR3 runs to 15 residues. The CDR3 sequence: CSAPRAAPTNEKLFF. The CDR3 DNA sequence: TGCAGTGCCCCTCGGGCCGCACCAACTAATGAAAAACTGTTTTTT.

This clonotype was found many times. This rearrangement joins TRBV20-1 to TRBJ2-1; 7 bases fit TRBD1. CDR1 DFQATT and CDR2 SNEGSKA come from the germline V gene (reference sequence). J lost 3 bases, V lost 0 bases, and 5 bases had no gene match. The CDR3 covers 15 residues. The CDR3 protein is CSARDRQGDYNEQFF. The CDR3 DNA reads as TGCAGTGCTAGAGATCGCCAGGGGGACTACAATGAGCAGTTCTTC.

In this sample, this clonotype turned up many times. The chain carries TRBV29-1 and TRBJ1-4; D gene ambiguous. Germline CDR1 SQVTM, CDR2 ANQGSEA. The V and J ends lost 0 bases and 7 bases respectively, with 3 bases between them. The CDR3 consists of 11 residues. The CDR3 protein is CSVEEVEKLFF. CDR3 DNA sequence: TGCAGCGTTGAAGAGGTTGAAAAACTGTTTTTT.

This sequence joins TRBV10-3 and TRBJ2-3, with D possibly matching TRBD1 (6 bases). Germline CDR1 ENHRY, CDR2 SYGVKD. The CDR3 extends over 17 amino acids. The germline V and J ends were trimmed by 2 bases and 3 bases, with 18 bases remaining between them. CDR3 loop: CAISEEKQGPGTDTQYF. CDR3 DNA sequence: TGTGCCATCAGTGAGGAGAAACAGGGACCGGGAACAGATACGCAGTATTTT.

This clonotype has just a few counts. V gene TRBV18 combines with J gene TRBJ2-1; tentative D call: TRBD1 (6 bases). V gave up 5 bases and J gave up 0 bases, with 29 bases separating them. The CDR3 length is 21 residues. Germline V gene lookup returns CDR1 KGHSH and CDR2 LQKENI. The CDR3 loop reads CASSSTALPAGDLSSYNEQFF. In nucleotides, the CDR3 is TGTGCCAGCTCATCAACCGCTCTGCCAGCAGGGGACCTCAGCTCCTACAATGAGCAGTTCTTC.

This clonotype came up a few times. The chain carries TRBV21-1 and TRBJ2-3; the table names TRBD1, a call not compared with the DNA. TRBV21-1 corresponds to a pseudogene. The CDR3 extends over 13 amino acids. The CDR3 nucleotides read TGTGCCAGGGGTTACAGGGATACAGATACGCAGTATTTT. It specifies CARGYRDTDTQYF.

This clonotype was recorded many times. The chain combines TRBV4-2 with TRBJ2-5; D is ambiguous. Trimming shortened V by 0 bases and J by 3 bases, and 8 bases separated the two germline ends. The CDR3 consists of 14 residues. Germline-derived CDR1 and CDR2 are LGHNA and YNFKEQ. Here the CDR3 DNA reads TGTGCCAGCAGCCAAGATGTCTCCAAAGAGACCCAGTACTTC. As protein: CASSQDVSKETQYF.

Regarding this clonotype: This sequence may be a read error, since a much larger clone differs from it by one base. The CDR3 does not end in the conserved phenylalanine or tryptophan, so this is likely a read error. The rearrangement joins TRBV6-6 to TRBJ2-7, with D tentatively TRBD2 (5 bases). The CDR3 has 13 residues. Germline V CDR1 and CDR2: MNHNY, SVGAGI (reference sequence). The V end lost 8 bases, the J end lost 0 bases, and 11 bases lay between the germline ends. Here the CDR3 DNA reads TGTGCCAGCCTTGCGGGCAGCTCCTACGAGCAGTACTGC. It encodes CASLAGSSYEQYC.

This clonotype showed up just a few times. The chain employs TRBV5-6 and TRBJ2-2; 9 bases are shared with TRBD1. This CDR3 comprises 16 residues. Trimming at V came to 4 bases and at J to 5 bases, leaving 9 bases not matched to a gene. Germline assignment: CDR1 SGHDT and CDR2 YYEEEE. The CDR3 here is CASSPGGTGSTGELFF. CDR3 nucleotide sequence: TGTGCCAGCAGCCCCGGCGGGACAGGGTCTACCGGGGAGCTGTTTTTT.

Many counts were recorded for this clonotype. V usage is TRBV12-3 or TRBV12-4 and J usage is TRBJ1-1; 7 nucleotides align to TRBD1. This CDR3 region has 11 residues. The ends lost 6 bases at V and 11 bases at J; junction bases unmatched: 6. The CDR3 sequence: CASRGDRVAFF. CDR3 nucleotide sequence: TGTGCCAGCAGAGGAGACAGGGTGGCTTTCTTT.

In its sample, this clonotype was seen a few times. The V and J genes are TRBV20-1 and TRBJ2-3; no definite D call. Trimming took 6 bases from V and 4 from J, leaving 20 bases between them. From germline, CDR1 is DFQATT and CDR2 SNEGSKA (reference sequence). There are 15 residues in the CDR3. This CDR3 reads CSAPEFSSPPDTQYF. In nucleotides, the CDR3 is TGCAGTGCCCCCGAATTTTCTTCACCTCCAGATACGCAGTATTTT.

This clonotype was picked up many times. The chain employs TRBV24-1 and TRBJ2-1; 9 bases agree with TRBD1. The CDR3 extends over 16 amino acids. V lost 1 base to trimming and J lost 8 bases; unmatched junction nucleotides: 8. The V gene's germline CDR1 is KGHDR and CDR2 SFDVKD. The CDR3, as DNA: TGTGCCACCAGTGATTTCGGACAGGGGCTTCAAGATGAGCAGTTCTTC. It codes for CATSDFGQGLQDEQFF.

This clonotype was seen at least ten times. V gene TRBV10-2 combines with J gene TRBJ2-1; D is unresolved. V was cut by 2 bases and J by 8 bases, with 10 bases left in between. CDR1 is WSHSY and CDR2 is SAAADI in the germline V gene. This CDR3 has 13 residues. In nucleotides, the CDR3 is TGCGCCAGCAGTGAGCCTAGACGCGATGAGCAGTTCTTC. It specifies CASSEPRRDEQFF.

This clonotype has only one observation. This could be a read error, since a much larger clone is one nucleotide away. Without the conserved terminal phenylalanine or tryptophan, this CDR3 likely stems from a read error. In nucleotides, the CDR3 is TGCGCCAGCAGCTTGGGTGGAAGCCCGTACAATGAGCAGTTCTCC. Amino acids: CASSLGGSPYNEQFS. The chain joins TRBV5-1 to TRBJ2-1; D gene ambiguous. Germline V gives CDR1 SGHRS, CDR2 YFSETQ. V was clipped by 0 bases and J by 4 bases, with 11 bases between them. The CDR3 spans 15 residues.

This clonotype was picked up a small number of times. The chain employs TRBV2 and TRBJ1-5; D ambiguous. This CDR3 contains 14 residues. From germline, CDR1 is SNHLY and CDR2 FYNNEI. Trimming removed 6 bases from V and 3 bases from J, with 12 bases in between. CDR3 sequence reads: CASRTIRDNQPQHF. The CDR3 DNA sequence: TGTGCCAGCAGGACTATCAGAGACAATCAGCCCCAGCATTTT.

This clonotype was counted a few times. The chain couples TRBV5-1 to TRBJ2-7, with a possible D match to TRBD2 (6 bases). Trimming stripped 0 bases from V and 5 bases from J, with 21 bases between. This CDR3 has 17 residues. The germline CDR1 and CDR2 sequences are SGHRS and YFSETQ. The DNA for the CDR3 is TGCGCCAGCAGCTTGGGCCCATTCGGGGACGGGGGAGACGAGCAGTACTTC. Amino acid sequence: CASSLGPFGDGGDEQYF.

This chain uses TRBV24-1 with TRBJ2-1; no reliable D call. CDR3 length: 12 amino acids. The ends were cut back, 3 bases at V and 13 bases at J, with 12 bases in the middle. In germline, CDR1 is KGHDR, CDR2 SFDVKD. CDR3 residues: CATSDLQQLQFF. The CDR3 bases are TGTGCCACCAGTGATCTACAACAACTTCAGTTCTTC.

This clonotype was counted many times. The rearrangement links TRBV27 to TRBJ1-4, with D perhaps TRBD1 (5 bases). This CDR3 region has 15 residues. Trimming removed 4 bases at V and 7 bases at J, with 16 bases between. CDR1 and CDR2 from the germline V gene are MNHEY and SMNVEV (reference sequence). CDR3 amino acids: CASSSHGGRGEKLFF. The CDR3 DNA reads as TGTGCCAGCAGTTCGCACGGAGGTAGGGGTGAAAAACTGTTTTTT.

The table lists this clonotype with many counts. The chain links TRBV20-1 to TRBJ2-3; 10 bases fit TRBD2. CDR3 length equals 15 residues. The V segment lost 4 bases and the J segment 0 bases; nucleotides outside the gene matches: 4. CDR1 and CDR2 from the germline V gene are DFQATT and SNEGSKA (reference sequence). The CDR3 nucleotides read TGCAGTGCTACTAGCGGGAGTTCTAGCACAGATACGCAGTATTTT. It yields the protein CSATSGSSSTDTQYF.

This clonotype was seen repeatedly, ten times or more. J is TRBJ2-2 and V is TRBV29-1; no firm D call. There are 16 residues in the CDR3. CDR1 and CDR2 from the germline V gene are SQVTM and ANQGSEA. V gave up 4 bases and J gave up 1 base, with 16 bases separating them. CDR3 loop: CSVVSWETRNTGELFF. The CDR3 DNA reads as TGCAGCGTTGTCTCCTGGGAAACAAGGAACACCGGGGAGCTGTTTTTT.

This clonotype was detected ten times or more. The chain recombines TRBV12-3 or TRBV12-4 with TRBJ2-2, with TRBD1 matching over 12 bases. The V and J ends lost 4 bases and 6 bases, in that order; junction bases with no gene match: 3. This CDR3 has 15 amino acids. CDR3 sequence reads: CASSWGQGAAGELFF. The CDR3 DNA sequence: TGTGCCAGCAGTTGGGGACAGGGGGCTGCCGGGGAGCTGTTTTTT.